Listed below are T cell receptor beta chains from one sample, sequenced in a study of vaccination and CD4 T cells after COVID-19. TCRdb re-called the PCR reads through MiXCR, storing one row per CDR3 protein. The sample holds more than 10,000 distinct CDR3 sequences; under 65% are singletons and the top ten take about 20%. The antigens of these receptors remain unknown. The sample comprised CD4+ T cells from blood, cultured in vitro. The origin of the receptors is a human donor who had recovered from COVID-19. Both conserved end residues are part of each CDR3. Each record gives: CDR3 DNA, CDR3 protein, J gene, clone size, V gene, D gene. A D gene is named only where the DNA matches it firmly. Size is stated for part of the rows, as once, few or many counts, or as a class when the clone is expanded.

cdr3_nt: TGTGCCAGCAGCCACCCGGACTGGAGCTCCTACGAGCAGTACTTC
cdr3_aa: CASSHPDWSSYEQYF
j_call: TRBJ2-7
clone_size: -
v_call: TRBV7-2
d_call: -

cdr3_nt: TGTGCCTGGAGTGTATTGAGAACAGGGGGCTATGGCTACACCTTC
cdr3_aa: CAWSVLRTGGYGYTF
j_call: TRBJ1-2
clone_size: -
v_call: TRBV30
d_call: TRBD1

cdr3_nt: TGTGCCAGTAGTATAGCCAGGAGGGTGGAGACCCAGTACTTC
cdr3_aa: CASSIARRVETQYF
j_call: TRBJ2-5
clone_size: -
v_call: TRBV19
d_call: -

cdr3_nt: TGCAGTGCTAGAGGTTTTCGGATTCGGAGACTCGAGACCCAGTACTTC
cdr3_aa: CSARGFRIRRLETQYF
j_call: TRBJ2-5
clone_size: -
v_call: TRBV20-1
d_call: -

cdr3_nt: TGCAGCGTTGATGCAGGGGGCGCTTTCAGGCAGTTTATGCGTGGCTACACCTTC
cdr3_aa: CSVDAGGAFRQFMRGYTF
j_call: TRBJ1-2
clone_size: -
v_call: TRBV29-1
d_call: TRBD1

cdr3_nt: TGTGCCAGCAGCACCGCCGGGGCCGGGGAGCTGTTTTTT
cdr3_aa: CASSTAGAGELFF
j_call: TRBJ2-2
clone_size: -
v_call: TRBV11-3
d_call: -

cdr3_nt: TGTGCCAGCAGTAAAACCGGGACAGGGGCGGGAAACACCATATATTTT
cdr3_aa: CASSKTGTGAGNTIYF
j_call: TRBJ1-3
clone_size: -
v_call: TRBV6-1
d_call: TRBD1

cdr3_nt: TGCAGCGTAGTCCCAGGTCTTGGGATACTTGGCTACACCTTC
cdr3_aa: CSVVPGLGILGYTF
j_call: TRBJ1-2
clone_size: -
v_call: TRBV29-1
d_call: -

cdr3_nt: TGTGCCAGCAGCCCAGGCCTCAGCTGGTTCTTC
cdr3_aa: CASSPGLSWFF
j_call: TRBJ2-1
clone_size: -
v_call: TRBV7-2
d_call: -

cdr3_nt: TGTGCCAGCAGTCGCCAGGGAGGTCAGCCCCAGCATTTT
cdr3_aa: CASSRQGGQPQHF
j_call: TRBJ1-5
clone_size: -
v_call: TRBV6-1
d_call: -

cdr3_nt: TGTGCCAGCAGACCCTGGAGTGAGTACACCTTC
cdr3_aa: CASRPWSEYTF
j_call: TRBJ1-2
clone_size: few
v_call: TRBV2
d_call: -

cdr3_nt: TGTGCCAGCAGTGTAAGAGACTACGAGCAGTACTTC
cdr3_aa: CASSVRDYEQYF
j_call: TRBJ2-7
clone_size: -
v_call: TRBV2
d_call: -

cdr3_nt: TGTGCCAGCAGCGTAGGGGACAGGGATAGGTATGGCTACACCTTC
cdr3_aa: CASSVGDRDRYGYTF
j_call: TRBJ1-2
clone_size: few
v_call: TRBV9
d_call: TRBD1

cdr3_nt: TGCAGTGCCAAAGGACTAGCGGGGGGGTTCGTAAACATTCAGTACTTC
cdr3_aa: CSAKGLAGGFVNIQYF
j_call: TRBJ2-4
clone_size: few
v_call: TRBV20-1
d_call: TRBD2

cdr3_nt: TGTGCCAGCTCAGCCAGTATAAACACTGAAGCTTTCTTT
cdr3_aa: CASSASINTEAFF
j_call: TRBJ1-1
clone_size: -
v_call: TRBV18
d_call: -

cdr3_nt: TGCAGTGCCACTACAGGATCGGATGAAAAACTGTTTTTT
cdr3_aa: CSATTGSDEKLFF
j_call: TRBJ1-4
clone_size: few
v_call: TRBV20-1
d_call: -

cdr3_nt: TGTGCCAGTAAAAAGGAGGGGAACACTGAAGCTTTCTTT
cdr3_aa: CASKKEGNTEAFF
j_call: TRBJ1-1
clone_size: -
v_call: TRBV5-4
d_call: -

cdr3_nt: TGTGCCAGCAGCTTAAAAGCGGGGAGGACAACTAGCACAGATACGCAGTATTTT
cdr3_aa: CASSLKAGRTTSTDTQYF
j_call: TRBJ2-3
clone_size: -
v_call: TRBV5-4
d_call: TRBD2

cdr3_nt: TGTGCCAGCAGTGAAAGGCAGGGAAGCAACACTGAAGCTTTCTTT
cdr3_aa: CASSERQGSNTEAFF
j_call: TRBJ1-1
clone_size: few
v_call: TRBV2
d_call: -

cdr3_nt: TGTGCCTGGTTGAGAGCAAATGGAAACACCATATATTTT
cdr3_aa: CAWLRANGNTIYF
j_call: TRBJ1-3
clone_size: -
v_call: TRBV30
d_call: -

cdr3_nt: TGTGCCAGCAGGCGCTCCGGGACGGCCGCCTACAATGAGCAGTTCTTC
cdr3_aa: CASRRSGTAAYNEQFF
j_call: TRBJ2-1
clone_size: few
v_call: TRBV6-1
d_call: -

cdr3_nt: TGTGCCAGCACGGGCCTGGGGAATGAGCAGTTCTTC
cdr3_aa: CASTGLGNEQFF
j_call: TRBJ2-1
clone_size: -
v_call: TRBV6-1
d_call: -

cdr3_nt: TGTGCCAGCGGTTGGGGGGCTGAAGCTTTCTTT
cdr3_aa: CASGWGAEAFF
j_call: TRBJ1-1
clone_size: -
v_call: TRBV5-4
d_call: -

cdr3_nt: TGTGCCAGCAGCCCGGACAATGGGGGTGGTGAAGCTTTCTTT
cdr3_aa: CASSPDNGGGEAFF
j_call: TRBJ1-1
clone_size: -
v_call: TRBV5-6
d_call: -

cdr3_nt: TGTGCCTGGAGTGCCGGGACTACCTCCCAAGAGACCCAGTACTTC
cdr3_aa: CAWSAGTTSQETQYF
j_call: TRBJ2-5
clone_size: -
v_call: TRBV30
d_call: TRBD2

cdr3_nt: TGCGCCAGCAGCTTGGCAGGGGGCGAGAATTCACCCCTCCACTTT
cdr3_aa: CASSLAGGENSPLHF
j_call: TRBJ1-6
clone_size: once
v_call: TRBV5-1
d_call: TRBD1

cdr3_nt: TGCGCCAGCAGCCAAGAGAGGACAGTTTCACCCCTCCACTTT
cdr3_aa: CASSQERTVSPLHF
j_call: TRBJ1-6
clone_size: -
v_call: TRBV4-1
d_call: -

cdr3_nt: TGTGCCAGCAGTGGGTTGCCCAATCAGCCCCAGCATTTT
cdr3_aa: CASSGLPNQPQHF
j_call: TRBJ1-5
clone_size: -
v_call: TRBV6-2/TRBV6-3
d_call: -

cdr3_nt: TGTGCCACCAGTGATTTCGGGACTAGTGGCGCAGATACGCAGTATTTT
cdr3_aa: CATSDFGTSGADTQYF
j_call: TRBJ2-3
clone_size: -
v_call: TRBV24-1
d_call: TRBD2

cdr3_nt: TGTGCCTGCGAAGGCGGGGGCAGGGTCTATGGCTACACCTTC
cdr3_aa: CACEGGGRVYGYTF
j_call: TRBJ1-2
clone_size: -
v_call: TRBV6-2/TRBV6-3
d_call: -

cdr3_nt: TGCGCCAGCGCCTCCGCTAGCGGGGGGCAAGAGACCCAGTACTTC
cdr3_aa: CASASASGGQETQYF
j_call: TRBJ2-5
clone_size: -
v_call: TRBV5-1
d_call: TRBD2

cdr3_nt: TGTGCCAGCAGTTTAACCCCGACCTACGAGCAGTACTTC
cdr3_aa: CASSLTPTYEQYF
j_call: TRBJ2-7
clone_size: -
v_call: TRBV12-3/TRBV12-4
d_call: -

cdr3_nt: TGTGCCAGTAGGAGACAGGGCGACTCCTACGAGCAGTACTTC
cdr3_aa: CASRRQGDSYEQYF
j_call: TRBJ2-7
clone_size: few
v_call: TRBV19
d_call: TRBD1

cdr3_nt: TGTGCCAGTAGTATAGGGACAGGGGTCGAAAGGGAGCTGTTTTTT
cdr3_aa: CASSIGTGVERELFF
j_call: TRBJ2-2
clone_size: -
v_call: TRBV19
d_call: TRBD1

cdr3_nt: TGTGCCAGCAGTCGTTCGGGAGCTGAAGCTTTCTTT
cdr3_aa: CASSRSGAEAFF
j_call: TRBJ1-1
clone_size: -
v_call: TRBV28
d_call: -

cdr3_nt: TGCGCCAGCAGCCCAACAGGGACGCCGGGGAGCAATCAGCCCCAGCATTTT
cdr3_aa: CASSPTGTPGSNQPQHF
j_call: TRBJ1-5
clone_size: -
v_call: TRBV4-1
d_call: -

cdr3_nt: TGTGCCAGTAGTGCCCACCGGGGGAGGATGAAGACTAACTATGGCTACACCTTC
cdr3_aa: CASSAHRGRMKTNYGYTF
j_call: TRBJ1-2
clone_size: -
v_call: TRBV19
d_call: -